These 30 T cell receptor beta chains share one sample of origin, sequenced in a study of blood T cell repertoires in COVID-19. Some clones are missing from TCRdb's copy, which holds only in-frame ones; the method was immunoSEQ multiplex PCR. The table includes about 170,000 clones, more than 70% detected once. The sample consisted of peripheral blood. Source of these receptors: a man aged 45-60 years who had recovered from COVID-19.

This sequence joins TRBV14 and TRBJ2-2; 14 positions agree with TRBD2. The CDR3 totals 17 residues. The germline V gene encodes CDR1 SGHDN and CDR2 FVKESK. J was trimmed by 6 bases and V by 3 bases; bases with no gene match: 6. CDR3 nucleotides: TGTGCCAGCAGCCATGGACTAGCGGGAGGCGGAGCCGGGGAGCTGTTTTTT. Translating it yields CASSHGLAGGGAGELFF.

The chain has TRBV6-4 and TRBJ2-7; 7 nucleotides agree with TRBD2. J gave up 2 bases and V 6 bases, and 10 bases lay outside the gene matches. The CDR3 runs 15 residues. Germline V CDR1 and CDR2: MRHNA, SNTAGT. CDR3 region: CASSPPAGDAYEQYF. The CDR3, as DNA: TGTGCCAGCAGCCCCCCCGCGGGGGACGCCTACGAGCAGTACTTC.

This chain joins TRBV28 and TRBJ2-2; maybe TRBD1 (5 bases). Germline V gene lookup returns CDR1 MDHEN and CDR2 SYDVKM. Trimming removed 3 bases at V and 1 base at J, with 9 bases between. This CDR3 has 15 amino acids. CDR3 sequence: CASSFQGWNTGELFF. In nucleotides, the CDR3 is TGTGCCAGCAGTTTCCAGGGATGGAACACCGGGGAGCTGTTTTTT.

This chain uses TRBV7-8 with TRBJ1-1; 7 bases match TRBD1. CDR3 length: 15 residues. In germline, CDR1 is SGHVS, CDR2 FQNEAQ. J lost 6 bases, V lost 1 base, and 8 bases had no gene match. The CDR3 sequence is CASSLGQGLGAEAFF. CDR3 nucleotide sequence: TGTGCCAGCAGCTTAGGACAGGGACTTGGGGCTGAAGCTTTCTTT. Filled out from reference TRBV7-8 and TRBJ1-1, the complete variable domain reads GAGVSQSPRYKVAKRGQDVALRCDPISGHVSLFWYQQALGQGPEFLTYFQNEAQLDKSGLPSDRFFAERPEGSVSTLKIQRTQQEDSAVYLCASSLGQGLGAEAFFGQGTRLTVV.

This clone was observed a single time. This chain joins TRBV9 and TRBJ2-3, with D perhaps matching TRBD1 (6 bases). The CDR3 has 15 residues. The V gene's germline CDR1 is SGDLS and CDR2 YYNGEE. Deletions cut 2 bases from V and 2 bases from J, with 12 bases between. CDR3 coding DNA: TGTGCCAGCAGCGTCAGGGGCCGAAACACAGATACGCAGTATTTT. It encodes CASSVRGRNTDTQYF.

This clone occurred once. V usage is TRBV2 and J usage is TRBJ1-4; no definite D call. This CDR3 has 15 residues. Germline V gene sequence: CDR1 SNHLY, CDR2 FYNNEI. Between the trimmed V and J ends, which lost 7 bases and 6 bases, there was a span of 18 bases. The CDR3 region has the DNA TGTGCCAGCAAATCGGGTACTATCCCGCATGAAAAACTGTTTTTT. Translated: CASKSGTIPHEKLFF.

V and J are TRBV5-1 and TRBJ2-5; 14 nucleotides agree with TRBD2. V shed 3 bases, J shed 5 bases, and the junction held 9 bases outside the gene matches. This CDR3 has 17 amino acids. CDR1 SGHRS and CDR2 YFSETQ come from the germline V gene. The CDR3 region has the DNA TGCGCCAGCAGCTACTCTGGGAGGACTAGCGGGGGGGAGACCCAGTACTTC. Its protein is CASSYSGRTSGGETQYF. Drawing the rest from reference TRBV5-1 and TRBJ2-5, the complete variable domain is KAGVTQTPRYLIKTRGQQVTLSCSPISGHRSVSWYQQTPGQGLQFLFEYFSETQRNKGNFPGRFSGRQFSNSRSEMNVSTLELGDSALYLCASSYSGRTSGGETQYFGPGTRLLVL.

The V and J genes are TRBV5-1 and TRBJ1-1; 7 nucleotides agree with TRBD1. The CDR3 runs to 13 residues. V dropped 4 bases and J dropped 11; count of bases not matched to a gene: 11. Germline lookup yields CDR1 SGHRS and CDR2 YFSETQ. The chain's CDR3 is CASSPGQVDEAFF. DNA for the CDR3: TGCGCCAGCAGCCCAGGACAGGTGGACGAGGCTTTCTTT.

J is TRBJ2-7 and V is TRBV4-3; maybe TRBD1 (6 bases). Germline CDR1 and CDR2: LGHNA and YSLEER. V lost 4 bases, J lost 0 bases, and 16 bases lay in between. The CDR3 contains 16 residues. The CDR3 loop is CASSRNDRPSSYEQYF. The CDR3 DNA sequence: TGCGCCAGCAGCCGAAATGACAGGCCGAGCTCCTACGAGCAGTACTTC.

The rearrangement joins TRBV5-5 to TRBJ2-3, with 14 positions matching TRBD2. CDR3 size: 16 residues. Germline loops: CDR1 SGHKS, CDR2 YYEKEE (reference sequence). J lost 2 bases, V lost 3 bases, and 2 bases had no gene match. CDR3 protein: CASSWGLAGATDTQYF. In nucleotides, the CDR3 is TGTGCCAGCAGCTGGGGACTAGCGGGGGCCACAGATACGCAGTATTTT.

Details on this clone: This CDR3 is also generated by other DNA sequences in the sample. The V gene is TRBV5-6, the J gene TRBJ2-7; 12 bases are shared with TRBD1. CDR1 and CDR2 (germline): SGHDT, YYEEEE. The junction had 0 bases not matched to a gene; V was cut back by 3 bases and J by 5 bases. The CDR3 spans 13 residues. The CDR3 sequence: CASSWDRGHEQYF. In DNA, the CDR3 is TGTGCCAGCAGCTGGGACAGGGGGCACGAGCAGTACTTC.

This chain joins TRBV27 and TRBJ1-5; perhaps TRBD1 as D (6 bases). Germline CDR1 is MNHEY and CDR2 is SMNVEV (reference sequence). The length of the CDR3 is 15 residues. The V and J ends lost 5 bases and 4 bases respectively, with 15 bases between them. This CDR3 reads CASSVQGFGNQPQHF. The CDR3 DNA reads as TGTGCCAGCAGTGTACAGGGCTTTGGAAATCAGCCCCAGCATTTT.

This chain uses TRBV14 with TRBJ2-1; D gene uncertain. Germline V lookup: CDR1 SGHDN, CDR2 FVKESK. Trimming removed 3 bases from V and 9 bases from J, with 12 bases in between. The CDR3 totals 13 residues. The CDR3 is CASSHTTGGEQFF. Written as DNA, the CDR3 is TGTGCCAGCAGCCATACTACTGGTGGTGAGCAGTTCTTC.

The chain recombines TRBV9 with TRBJ1-4; D call uncertain. The V gene's germline CDR1 is SGDLS and CDR2 YYNGEE. Trimming took 4 bases from V and 8 from J, leaving 21 bases between them. The CDR3 runs 16 residues. This CDR3 is CASSPRKARNEEKLFF. CDR3 bases: TGTGCCAGCAGCCCCAGGAAGGCACGAAATGAGGAAAAACTGTTTTTT.

This clone turned up a few times. The CDR3 bases are TGTGCCAGCAGTGGACAGGGGGTTCGGAACACTGAAGCTTTCTTT. Translation: CASSGQGVRNTEAFF. The chain combines TRBV2 with TRBJ1-1; 9 nucleotides match TRBD1. V lost 4 bases to trimming and J lost 1 base; unmatched junction nucleotides: 4. The CDR3 consists of 15 residues. Germline V gene data show CDR1 as SNHLY and CDR2 as FYNNEI.

In this sample, this clone turned up a few times. The genes are TRBV5-1 and TRBJ2-2, with TRBD1 matching over 10 bases. CDR1 SGHRS and CDR2 YFSETQ come from the germline V gene. V dropped 4 bases and J dropped 5; count of bases not matched to a gene: 8. The CDR3 runs to 16 residues. The CDR3 region has the DNA TGCGCCAGCAGCCTATATGGGACAGGGGCGACCGGGGAGCTGTTTTTT. Translation: CASSLYGTGATGELFF.

V gene TRBV30 combines with J gene TRBJ1-4; 7 positions match TRBD1. There are 14 residues in the CDR3. V shed 0 bases, J shed 8 bases, and the junction held 6 bases outside the gene matches. Germline V gene lookup returns CDR1 GTSNPN and CDR2 SVGIG (reference sequence). CDR3 residues: CAWSVGRGLEKLFF. CDR3 DNA sequence: TGTGCCTGGAGTGTTGGCAGGGGGTTGGAAAAACTGTTTTTT. The full variable domain, rest sourced from reference TRBV30 and TRBJ1-4, is SQTIHQWPATLVQPVGSPLSLECTVEGTSNPNLYWYRQAAGRGLQLLFYSVGIGQISSEVPQNLSASRPQDRQFILSSKKLLLSDSGFYLCAWSVGRGLEKLFFGSGTQLSVL.

V gene TRBV5-1 combines with J gene TRBJ2-1, with 10 positions matching TRBD2. Trimming cost V 0 bases and J 7 bases; bases outside gene matches: 10. The CDR3 length is 17 residues. Germline V gene data show CDR1 as SGHRS and CDR2 as YFSETQ. CDR3 sequence reads: CASSLVASGSLLNEQFF. The CDR3 DNA reads as TGCGCCAGCAGCTTGGTGGCTAGCGGGAGCCTTTTAAATGAGCAGTTCTTC.

This sequence joins TRBV5-1 and TRBJ2-7, with 14 nucleotides matching TRBD2. V shed 3 bases, J shed 0 bases, and the junction held 11 bases outside the gene matches. The V gene's germline CDR1 is SGHRS and CDR2 YFSETQ. This CDR3 spans 19 amino acids. CDR3: CASSSGLTSGRESSYEQYF. CDR3 DNA: TGCGCCAGCAGCTCCGGACTGACTAGCGGGAGGGAGAGCTCCTACGAGCAGTACTTC.

The rearrangement joins TRBV2 to TRBJ1-2; 10 bases are a match to TRBD1. The J segment lost 8 bases and the V segment lost 3 bases, leaving 6 bases of the junction unmatched. This CDR3 spans 14 amino acids. Germline V gene sequence: CDR1 SNHLY, CDR2 FYNNEI. The CDR3 DNA follows: TGTGCCAGCAGTGAGGGGGACAGGGGACGGGGCTACACCTTC. Amino acids: CASSEGDRGRGYTF.

The V gene is TRBV9, the J gene TRBJ2-2; unclear D gene. Germline-derived CDR1 and CDR2 are SGDLS and YYNGEE. The CDR3 loop spans 13 amino acids. V lost 0 bases to trimming and J lost 5 bases, with 5 bases between them. CDR3 nucleotide sequence: TGTGCCAGCAGCGTAGGCACTACCGGGGAGCTGTTTTTT. This codes for CASSVGTTGELFF.

J is TRBJ1-1 and V is TRBV6-5, with D possibly TRBD1 on 6 matching bases. The CDR3 totals 12 residues. Per germline, CDR1 MNHEY and CDR2 SVGAGI. V lost 7 bases, J lost 8 bases, and 14 bases lay in between. The CDR3 region has the DNA TGTGCCAGCATTCTCCAGGGGAGCGAAGCTTTCTTT. Its protein is CASILQGSEAFF.

CDR3 DNA: TGCAGTGCTAGTTTCCCTACAGGGAGTGGATACGAGCAGTACTTC. As protein: CSASFPTGSGYEQYF. The chain employs TRBV20-1 and TRBJ2-7; D might be TRBD1 (6 bases). Deletions cut 3 bases from V and 4 bases from J, with 19 bases between. The germline gives CDR1 DFQATT, CDR2 SNEGSKA (reference sequence). This CDR3 is 15 amino acids long.

This clone came up once. The chain is built from TRBV3-1 (or the pseudogene TRBV3-2) and TRBJ2-2; 11 bases line up with TRBD2. The trim removed 3 bases at V and 6 bases at J, leaving 9 bases unmatched. The CDR3 runs to 17 residues. Germline CDR1 and CDR2: LGHDT and YNNKEL (reference sequence). The CDR3 DNA reads as TGTGCCAGCAGCCAGGCGACTAGCGGGGTGTCGGCCGGGGAGCTGTTTTTT. It encodes CASSQATSGVSAGELFF.

CDR3: CASSLSSQGGYTF. The CDR3 DNA is TGTGCCAGCAGTTTATCGAGTCAGGGTGGCTACACCTTC. The V call is TRBV27, the J call TRBJ1-2; a weak D match, TRBD1 (5 bases). The CDR3 runs 13 residues. Trimming cost V 0 bases and J 7 bases, with 9 bases left between them. In germline, CDR1 is MNHEY, CDR2 SMNVEV (reference sequence).

The chain joins TRBV6-5 to TRBJ2-2; TRBD2 matches at 7 bases. V shed 4 bases and J 1 base; nucleotides not matched to a gene: 3. Germline lookup yields CDR1 MNHEY and CDR2 SVGAGI. This CDR3 contains 15 residues. DNA of the CDR3: TGTGCCAGCAGTTGGGTAGCGGGGAACACCGGGGAGCTGTTTTTT. Protein: CASSWVAGNTGELFF.

This sequence joins TRBV7-9 and TRBJ2-3; 8 positions match TRBD2. The V segment lost 6 bases and the J segment 0 bases; nucleotides outside the gene matches: 5. The CDR3 contains 15 residues. Looked up from germline, CDR1 is SEHNR and CDR2 is FQNEAQ (reference sequence). CDR3 sequence (DNA): TGTGCCAGCAGTGCCAGCGGGGGAAGCACAGATACGCAGTATTTT. Its protein is CASSASGGSTDTQYF.

This clone has only one observation. The J gene is TRBJ1-2, the V gene TRBV24-1, with D tentatively TRBD1 (5 bases). V shed 9 bases and J shed 4 bases, with 14 bases lying between them. The CDR3 runs 13 residues. CDR1 KGHDR and CDR2 SFDVKD come from the germline V gene. The CDR3 nucleotides are TGTGCCACCTCCAAGGACATCTTCTATGGCTACACCTTC. Residues: CATSKDIFYGYTF.

V gene TRBV7-3 combines with J gene TRBJ2-2; tentatively, D is TRBD1 (5 bases). V lost 1 base, J lost 4 bases, and 7 bases lay in between. The CDR3 contains 14 residues. Germline-derived CDR1 and CDR2 are SGHTA and FQGTGA. Here the CDR3 DNA reads TGTGCCAGCAGCTTAAGTGGGGCCACCGGGGAGCTGTTTTTT. Its translation is CASSLSGATGELFF.

This clone was detected only once. The V gene is TRBV9, the J gene TRBJ2-1, with 8 bases identical to TRBD2. The germline V gene has CDR1 SGDLS and CDR2 YYNGEE. After removal of 5 bases from V and 3 bases from J, the junction contained 4 bases not matched to a gene. The CDR3 length is 14 residues. CDR3 residues: CASRPGLDYNEQFF. As DNA, the CDR3 is TGTGCCAGCAGGCCGGGACTAGACTACAATGAGCAGTTCTTC.